The 2 T cell receptor beta chains below come from one sample, sequenced in a study of CD8 T cells in Susac syndrome (dated by TCRdb to the late 2010s). Receptor amplification or capture employed the immunoSEQ multiplex PCR assay. RNA was extracted using the RNeasy kit, and about 0.5 to 1 microgram was reverse transcribed with random hexamers. TCRdb redid the processing of the public reads, applying fastp at Q25 and MiXCR, and retained in-frame beta chains. Entries that share a CDR3 protein sequence are merged under the most common genes and DNA. The sample yields approximately 260,000 distinct CDR3 sequences; 90% to 97% were counted once. 0.08% to 0.11% of the sample belongs to the ten largest clones. The sequenced material came from CD4+ T cells from PBMCs. The receptor source for this set is a human donor with Susac syndrome.

This sequence joins TRBV2 and TRBJ2-7; no clear D gene. Germline V gene lookup returns CDR1 SNHLY and CDR2 FYNNEI. The CDR3 is made up of 14 amino acids. Trimming took 4 bases from V and 5 from J, leaving 15 bases between them. CDR3 nucleotides: TGTGCCAGCAGTGGTACCGCTTACTACAACGAGCAGTACTTC. This codes for CASSGTAYYNEQYF.

V gene TRBV7-9 combines with J gene TRBJ2-1; the D gene is possibly TRBD2 (6 bases). The CDR3 runs to 12 residues. Per the germline V gene, CDR1 is SEHNR and CDR2 is FQNEAQ (reference sequence). V dropped 0 bases and J dropped 9 bases, with 6 bases sitting between them. CDR3 in amino acids: CASSLALAEQFF. In DNA form, the CDR3 reads TGTGCCAGCAGCTTAGCACTAGCTGAGCAGTTCTTC.